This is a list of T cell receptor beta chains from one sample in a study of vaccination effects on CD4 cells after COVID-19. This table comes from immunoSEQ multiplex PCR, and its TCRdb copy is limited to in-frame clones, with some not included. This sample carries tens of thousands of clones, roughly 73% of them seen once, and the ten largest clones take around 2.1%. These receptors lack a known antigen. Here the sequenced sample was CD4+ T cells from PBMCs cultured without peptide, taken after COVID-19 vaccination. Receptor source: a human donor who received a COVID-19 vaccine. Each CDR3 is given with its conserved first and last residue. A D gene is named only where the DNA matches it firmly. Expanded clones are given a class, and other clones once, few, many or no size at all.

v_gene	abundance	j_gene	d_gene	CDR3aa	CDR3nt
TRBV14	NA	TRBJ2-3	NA	CASSQGRADTQYF	TGTGCCAGCAGCCAAGGGCGGGCGGATACGCAGTATTTT
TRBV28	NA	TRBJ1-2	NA	CASSSTLGYTF	TGTGCCAGCAGTTCCACCCTAGGCTACACCTTC
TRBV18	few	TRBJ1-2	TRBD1	CASSGDRLYGYTF	TGTGCCAGCTCGGGGGACAGGCTCTATGGCTACACCTTC
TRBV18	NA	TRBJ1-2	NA	CASSPPSAQDGYTF	TGTGCCAGCTCACCACCTTCCGCGCAGGATGGCTACACCTTC
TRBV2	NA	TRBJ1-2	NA	CASSPHDGYTF	TGTGCCAGCAGTCCGCACGATGGCTACACCTTC
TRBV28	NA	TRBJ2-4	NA	CASSLIRGDTKNIQYF	TGTGCCAGCAGTTTGATTAGGGGGGATACCAAAAACATTCAGTACTTC
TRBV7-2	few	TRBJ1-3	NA	CASSLALGSGNTIYF	TGTGCCAGCAGCTTAGCGCTGGGTTCTGGAAACACCATATATTTT
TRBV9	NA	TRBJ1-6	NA	CASSPGRGTSPLHF	TGTGCCAGCAGCCCGGGTAGGGGGACATCACCCCTCCACTTT
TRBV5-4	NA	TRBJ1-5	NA	CASSLAGQPQHF	TGTGCCAGCAGCTTGGCCGGTCAGCCCCAGCATTTT
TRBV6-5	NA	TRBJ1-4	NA	CASSYSGGNEKLFF	TGTGCCAGCAGTTACTCCGGGGGAAATGAAAAACTGTTTTTT
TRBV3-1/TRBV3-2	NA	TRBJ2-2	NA	CASSQGSSPDTGELFF	TGTGCCAGCAGCCAAGGGTCGAGCCCAGACACCGGGGAGCTGTTTTTT
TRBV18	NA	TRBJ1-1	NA	CASSPFVTESTEAFF	TGTGCCAGCTCACCCTTTGTGACTGAGAGCACTGAAGCTTTCTTT
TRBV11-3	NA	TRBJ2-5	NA	CASSLEPAQETQYF	TGTGCCAGCAGCTTAGAACCAGCCCAAGAGACCCAGTACTTC
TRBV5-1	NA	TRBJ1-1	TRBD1	CASSLGTGLGAFF	TGCGCCAGCAGCTTAGGGACAGGGTTAGGTGCTTTCTTT
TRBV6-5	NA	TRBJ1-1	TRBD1	CASSLHRGTEAFF	TGTGCCAGCAGCCTACACAGGGGAACCGAAGCTTTCTTT
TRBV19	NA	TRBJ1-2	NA	CASSPPGRDYGYTF	TGTGCCAGTAGCCCACCTGGGCGGGACTATGGCTACACCTTC
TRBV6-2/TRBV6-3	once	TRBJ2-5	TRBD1	CASSWGQGVYQETQYF	TGTGCCAGCAGTTGGGGACAGGGGGTCTACCAAGAGACCCAGTACTTC